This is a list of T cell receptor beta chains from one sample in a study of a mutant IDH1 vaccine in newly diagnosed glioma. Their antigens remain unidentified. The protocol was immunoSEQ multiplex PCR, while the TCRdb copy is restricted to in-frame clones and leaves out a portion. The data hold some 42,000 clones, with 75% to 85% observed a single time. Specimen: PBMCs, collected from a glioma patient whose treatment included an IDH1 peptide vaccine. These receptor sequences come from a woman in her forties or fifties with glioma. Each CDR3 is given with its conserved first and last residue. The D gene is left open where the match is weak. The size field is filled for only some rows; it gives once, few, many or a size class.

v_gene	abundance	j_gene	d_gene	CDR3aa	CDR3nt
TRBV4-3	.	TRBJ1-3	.	CASSQVGGGKSGNTIYF	TGCGCCAGCAGCCAAGTGGGAGGGGGGAAGTCTGGAAACACCATATATTTT
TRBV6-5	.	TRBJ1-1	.	CAAGTGENTEAFF	TGTGCCGCCGGAACTGGGGAGAACACTGAAGCTTTCTTT
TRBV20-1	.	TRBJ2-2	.	CSAGQAGELFF	TGCAGTGCTGGGCAGGCCGGGGAGCTGTTTTTT
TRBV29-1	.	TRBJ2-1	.	CSVDRGPYNEQFF	TGCAGCGTTGACCGGGGGCCCTACAATGAGCAGTTCTTC
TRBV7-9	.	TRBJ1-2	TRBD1	CASSSQTGANYGYTF	TGTGCCAGCAGCTCTCAGACAGGGGCGAACTATGGCTACACCTTC
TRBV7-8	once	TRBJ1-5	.	CASGVTGFNQPQHF	TGTGCCAGCGGAGTTACAGGGTTCAATCAGCCCCAGCATTTT
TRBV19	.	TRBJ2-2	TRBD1	CASSPTGRPNTGELFF	TGTGCCAGTAGTCCGACAGGGCGTCCGAACACCGGGGAGCTGTTTTTT
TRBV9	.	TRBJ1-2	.	CASSERGIERGYGYTF	TGTGCCAGCAGCGAGAGGGGTATAGAGCGGGGCTATGGCTACACCTTC
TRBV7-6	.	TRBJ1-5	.	CASSSGGGGKPQHF	TGTGCCAGCAGCTCCGGGGGCGGCGGGAAACCCCAGCATTTT
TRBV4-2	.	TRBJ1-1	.	CASSQDRTARRVNTEAFF	TGTGCCAGCAGCCAAGATCGGACGGCGAGGCGGGTGAACACTGAAGCTTTCTTT
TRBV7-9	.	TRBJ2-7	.	CASSLGGLREQYF	TGTGCCAGCAGCTTGGGGGGGCTGAGAGAGCAGTACTTC
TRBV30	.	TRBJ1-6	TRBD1	CAWVDRGSYNSPLHF	TGTGCCTGGGTTGACAGGGGCTCCTATAATTCACCCCTCCACTTT
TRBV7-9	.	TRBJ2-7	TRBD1	CASSWTGQGQEQYF	TGTGCCAGCAGCTGGACGGGACAGGGACAGGAGCAGTACTTC
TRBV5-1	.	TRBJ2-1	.	CASSLDLKKYNEQFF	TGCGCCAGCAGCTTGGATCTGAAGAAATACAATGAGCAGTTCTTC
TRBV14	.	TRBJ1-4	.	CASSQGAGEKLFF	TGTGCCAGCAGCCAGGGGGCGGGTGAAAAACTGTTTTTT
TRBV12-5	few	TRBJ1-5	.	CASSADSTTGPQHF	TGTGCTAGTTCCGCTGACAGCACCACGGGGCCCCAGCATTTT
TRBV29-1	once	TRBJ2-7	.	CSVVGMGYEQYF	TGCAGCGTTGTAGGGATGGGCTACGAGCAGTACTTC
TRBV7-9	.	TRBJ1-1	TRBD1	CASSPILGQGNTEAFF	TGTGCCAGCAGCCCGATCCTCGGACAGGGGAACACTGAAGCTTTCTTT
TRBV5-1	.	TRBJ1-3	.	CASSMDPTGNTIYF	TGCGCCAGCAGTATGGATCCTACTGGAAACACCATATATTTT
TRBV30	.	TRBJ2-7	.	CAWSEGGGREQYF	TGTGCCTGGAGTGAGGGAGGGGGTCGGGAGCAGTACTTC
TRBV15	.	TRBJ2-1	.	CATSSRGPSYNEQFF	TGTGCCACCAGCAGCAGGGGTCCCTCCTACAATGAGCAGTTCTTC
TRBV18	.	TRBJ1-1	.	CASSAQVGTEAFF	TGTGCCAGCTCAGCACAGGTTGGAACTGAAGCTTTCTTT
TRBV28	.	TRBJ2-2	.	CASSPSGAANTGELFF	TGTGCCAGCAGTCCCTCGGGAGCCGCGAACACCGGGGAGCTGTTTTTT
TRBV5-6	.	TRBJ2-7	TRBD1	CASSSGGAAYEQYF	TGTGCCAGCAGCTCAGGGGGAGCCGCCTACGAGCAGTACTTC
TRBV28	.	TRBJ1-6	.	CASLASSYNSPLHF	TGTGCCAGCTTGGCAAGCTCCTATAATTCACCCCTCCACTTT
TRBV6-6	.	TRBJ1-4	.	CASSQRQATNEKLFF	TGTGCCAGCAGTCAGAGACAGGCAACTAATGAAAAACTGTTTTTT
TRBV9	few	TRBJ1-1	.	CASSVGRPNTEAFF	TGTGCCAGCAGCGTGGGACGGCCAAACACTGAAGCTTTCTTT
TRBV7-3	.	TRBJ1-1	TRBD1	CASSLTTGGNTEAFF	TGTGCCAGCAGCCTCACGACAGGGGGCAATACTGAAGCTTTCTTT
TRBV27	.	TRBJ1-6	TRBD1	CASSPDRGLHNSPLHF	TGTGCCAGCAGCCCGGACAGGGGCCTTCATAATTCACCCCTCCACTTT
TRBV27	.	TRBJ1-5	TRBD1	CASSLLTTGTGLNQPQHF	TGTGCCAGCAGCCTCTTAACGACCGGGACAGGGCTTAATCAGCCCCAGCATTTT
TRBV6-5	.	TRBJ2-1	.	CASSYLGQTYNEQFF	TGTGCCAGCAGTTACTTAGGACAGACCTACAATGAGCAGTTCTTC
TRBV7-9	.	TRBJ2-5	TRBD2	CASEAGGETQYF	TGTGCCAGCGAGGCGGGGGGTGAGACCCAGTACTTC
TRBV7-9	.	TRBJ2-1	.	CASSLDTGSYNEQFF	TGTGCCAGCAGCTTAGATACTGGGTCCTACAATGAGCAGTTCTTC
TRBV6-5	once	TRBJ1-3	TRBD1	CASSGTASGNTIYF	TGTGCCAGCAGCGGGACAGCCTCTGGAAACACCATATATTTT
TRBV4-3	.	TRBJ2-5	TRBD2	CASSQGGGAGETQYF	TGCGCCAGCAGCCAAGGCGGGGGGGCTGGAGAGACCCAGTACTTC
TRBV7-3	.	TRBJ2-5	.	CASSLNGQGPQETQYF	TGTGCCAGCAGCTTGAATGGCCAGGGGCCCCAAGAGACCCAGTACTTC
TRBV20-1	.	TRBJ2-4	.	CSAAYADIQYF	TGCAGTGCTGCCTACGCGGACATTCAGTACTTC
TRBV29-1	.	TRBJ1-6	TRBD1	CSAQSDRGQALHF	TGCAGCGCACAATCCGACAGGGGGCAAGCCCTCCACTTT
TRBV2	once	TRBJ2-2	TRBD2	CASRVGGDTGELFF	TGTGCCAGCAGGGTGGGGGGGGACACCGGGGAGCTGTTTTTT
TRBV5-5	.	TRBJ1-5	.	CASSLEQGNQPQHF	TGTGCCAGCAGCTTGGAGCAGGGGAATCAGCCCCAGCATTTT
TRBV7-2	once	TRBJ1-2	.	CASSLIGAVNYGYTF	TGTGCCAGCAGCTTAATAGGGGCGGTCAACTATGGCTACACCTTC